Listed here are 5 T cell receptor beta chains from one sample, sequenced in a study of T-cell reconstitution after alpha-beta-depleted transplantation in children. The TCRbeta library was prepared with unique molecular identifiers. Via MiXCR, TCRdb re-called the PCR reads, giving one row per CDR3 protein. The sample contains around 180,000 distinct CDR3 sequences, more than 9.5% of which appear only once. Source: PBMCs, taken before TCRalphabeta/CD19-depleted stem cell transplant. The receptors were sampled from a boy aged 2-15 years with acute myeloid leukemia, due to receive a stem cell transplant.

Points on this clonotype: This could be a read error, since a much larger clone is one nucleotide away. The gene calls are TRBV4-2 and TRBJ1-4; D ambiguous. CDR1 is LGHNA and CDR2 is YNFKEQ in the germline V gene. The length of the CDR3 is 14 residues. This CDR3 is CASIQALAYEKLFF. CDR3 in DNA: TGTGCCAGCATCCAAGCCCTGGCGTATGAAAAACTGTTTTTT.

This clonotype has ten or more counts. The chain links TRBV7-8 to TRBJ2-4; D tentatively fits TRBD1 or TRBD2 (6 bases each). The CDR3 has 13 amino acids. Trimming removed 4 bases at V and 5 bases at J, with 9 bases between. Germline lookup yields CDR1 SGHVS and CDR2 FQNEAQ. CDR3 residues: CASSSGEENIQYF. DNA of the CDR3: TGTGCCAGCAGCTCAGGGGAGGAAAACATTCAGTACTTC.

This clonotype was detected many times. The chain carries TRBV4-1 and TRBJ2-3, with a tentative D call TRBD2 (5 bases). Trimming removed 0 bases at V and 3 bases at J, with 13 bases between. The germline V gene has CDR1 MGHRA and CDR2 YSYEKL. The CDR3 sequence is 16 residues long. DNA of the CDR3: TGCGCCAGCAGCCAAGAGCTGGCGGGTGTAACAGATACGCAGTATTTT. This translates into CASSQELAGVTDTQYF.

A word on this clonotype: One base away lies a much larger clone, so this may be a sequencing read error. The V call is TRBV2, the J call TRBJ2-3; D is undetermined. V lost 5 bases and J lost 2, with 8 bases in between. Per germline, CDR1 SNHLY and CDR2 FYNNEI. The CDR3 length is 13 residues. Here the CDR3 DNA reads TGTGCCAGCAGTCGTGTCCCCACAGATACGCAGTATTTT. Protein product: CASSRVPTDTQYF.

In its sample, this clonotype was seen many times. V is TRBV4-1 and J is TRBJ2-7; no clear D. Per the germline V gene, CDR1 is MGHRA and CDR2 is YSYEKL. Trimming pared 0 bases from V and 6 bases from J, leaving 9 bases between. The CDR3 has 13 amino acids. CDR3 in DNA: TGCGCCAGCAGCCAAGATTGGTCCAGCGAGCAGTACTTC. Amino acid sequence: CASSQDWSSEQYF.